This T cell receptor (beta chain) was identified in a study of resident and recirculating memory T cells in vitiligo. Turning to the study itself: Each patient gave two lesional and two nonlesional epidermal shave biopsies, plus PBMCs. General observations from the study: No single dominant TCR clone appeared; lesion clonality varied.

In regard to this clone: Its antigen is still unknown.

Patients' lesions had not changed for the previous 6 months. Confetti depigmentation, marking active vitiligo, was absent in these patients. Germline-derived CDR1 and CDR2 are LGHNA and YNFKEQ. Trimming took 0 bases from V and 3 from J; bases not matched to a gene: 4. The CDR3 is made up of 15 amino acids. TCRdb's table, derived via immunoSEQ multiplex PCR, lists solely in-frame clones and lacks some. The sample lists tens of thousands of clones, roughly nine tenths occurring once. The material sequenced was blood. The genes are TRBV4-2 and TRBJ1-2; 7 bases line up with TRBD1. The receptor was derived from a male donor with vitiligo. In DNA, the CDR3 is TGTGCCAGCAGCCAAGATTTGGGACAGTACTATGGCTACACCTTC. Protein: CASSQDLGQYYGYTF.